The rows below give T cell receptor beta chains drawn from one sample of a study of blood T cell repertoires in COVID-19. Sequencing was performed with immunoSEQ multiplex PCR; in TCRdb, only in-frame clones are kept and a portion is missing. Of 250,000 to 350,000 clones listed, about 93% are singletons. The material sequenced was peripheral blood. These receptors were taken from a young woman with COVID-19, enrolled during active disease. The CDR3 runs from the conserved cysteine through the conserved F or W. D genes are given only for firm matches.

D gene: .; J gene: TRBJ2-5; V gene: TRBV28; CDR3 DNA: TGTGCCAGCAGTTTATTTTCGGAAGAGACCCAGTACTTC; CDR3 protein: CASSLFSEETQYF
D gene: TRBD1; J gene: TRBJ2-3; V gene: TRBV27; CDR3 DNA: TGTGCCAGCAGTTTAGCAGGGGGCAGAGATACGCAGTATTTT; CDR3 protein: CASSLAGGRDTQYF
D gene: TRBD2; J gene: TRBJ2-7; V gene: TRBV28; CDR3 DNA: TGTGCCAGCTTATCCGTAGCGGGAGCTTCCTACGAGCAGTACTTC; CDR3 protein: CASLSVAGASYEQYF
D gene: TRBD1; J gene: TRBJ1-3; V gene: TRBV2; CDR3 DNA: TGTGCCAGCAGTAAGGGGGCCCCCTCTGGAAACACCATATATTTT; CDR3 protein: CASSKGAPSGNTIYF
D gene: .; J gene: TRBJ1-2; V gene: TRBV24-1; CDR3 DNA: TGTGCCACCGAAAGGGCAGGGATATACTATGGCTACACCTTC; CDR3 protein: CATERAGIYYGYTF
D gene: .; J gene: TRBJ1-4; V gene: TRBV7-9; CDR3 DNA: TGTGCCAGCAGCTTAGGAGCGGGGTATCGCGAAAAACTGTTTTTT; CDR3 protein: CASSLGAGYREKLFF
D gene: TRBD1; J gene: TRBJ2-7; V gene: TRBV12-3/TRBV12-4; CDR3 DNA: TGTGCCAGCGGCCGGACAGGGATCAACGAGCAGTACTTC; CDR3 protein: CASGRTGINEQYF
D gene: .; J gene: TRBJ2-2; V gene: TRBV21-1; CDR3 DNA: TGTGCCAGCAGCAAAGGAGAAGTTCCTCTAGCGGTAGTGGGCACCGGGGAGCTGTTTTTT; CDR3 protein: CASSKGEVPLAVVGTGELFF
D gene: TRBD2; J gene: TRBJ2-5; V gene: TRBV30; CDR3 DNA: TGTGCCTGGAACCAACTAGGACTAGCGGGAGGGGAGACCCAGTACTTC; CDR3 protein: CAWNQLGLAGGETQYF
D gene: TRBD2; J gene: TRBJ2-1; V gene: TRBV11-3; CDR3 DNA: TGTGCCAGCAGCTTAACGGCGGGAGGGCCACAGCGCGATGAGCAGTTCTTC; CDR3 protein: CASSLTAGGPQRDEQFF
D gene: .; J gene: TRBJ1-6; V gene: TRBV2; CDR3 DNA: TGTGCCAGCAGTGCTCCGGGGAAGAATTCACCCCTCCACTTT; CDR3 protein: CASSAPGKNSPLHF
D gene: .; J gene: TRBJ1-6; V gene: TRBV9; CDR3 DNA: TGTGCCAGCAGCGTAGGTAGTGGAGGGAATTCACCCCTCCACTTT; CDR3 protein: CASSVGSGGNSPLHF
D gene: .; J gene: TRBJ1-3; V gene: TRBV28; CDR3 DNA: TGTGCCAGCAGTTTCATGGACAGCCTATACTCTGGAAACACCATATATTTT; CDR3 protein: CASSFMDSLYSGNTIYF
D gene: .; J gene: TRBJ2-7; V gene: TRBV19; CDR3 DNA: TGTGCCAGTAGTATTGAGGACAGCTCCTACGAGCAGTACTTC; CDR3 protein: CASSIEDSSYEQYF
D gene: TRBD1; J gene: TRBJ1-1; V gene: TRBV29-1; CDR3 DNA: TGCAGCGCTGAGGACAGGGTCACTGAAGCTTTCTTT; CDR3 protein: CSAEDRVTEAFF
D gene: .; J gene: TRBJ1-6; V gene: TRBV6-1; CDR3 DNA: TGTGCCAGCAGTGACGGGGGTAATAATTCACCCCTCCACTTT; CDR3 protein: CASSDGGNNSPLHF
D gene: .; J gene: TRBJ2-2; V gene: TRBV30; CDR3 DNA: TGTGCCTGGAGTGTTATCAGGGTGAACACCGGGGAGCTGTTTTTT; CDR3 protein: CAWSVIRVNTGELFF
D gene: TRBD1; J gene: TRBJ2-2; V gene: TRBV24-1; CDR3 DNA: TGTGCCACCATGGGTAACAGGGGAAAGGACACCGGGGAGCTGTTTTTT; CDR3 protein: CATMGNRGKDTGELFF